This is a list of T cell receptor beta chains from one sample in a study of blood T cell repertoires in COVID-19. The protocol was immunoSEQ multiplex PCR, while the TCRdb copy is restricted to in-frame clones and leaves out a portion. Of about 150,000 clones in the sample, approximately 88% were seen once. The sequencing sample was made of PBMCs or T cells enriched from blood (not recorded which). Every receptor here comes from a man between 70 and 80 years old who had been exposed to COVID-19. CDR3s include the opening cysteine and the closing phenylalanine or tryptophan. Each record gives: J gene, D gene, clone size, V gene, CDR3 DNA, CDR3 protein. D genes are given only for firm matches. Clone sizes are given selectively: once, few, many, or a class where the clone is expanded.

TRBJ1-3	-	-	TRBV28	TGTGCCAGCAGTCAAAACCCGGACCTGACAGTATCCTCCTACTCTGGAAACACCATATATTTT	CASSQNPDLTVSSYSGNTIYF
TRBJ2-7	TRBD1	-	TRBV6-1	TGTGCCAGCAGTGTTGAGGGCCCAATGACAGGGAACTCCTACGAGCAGTACTTC	CASSVEGPMTGNSYEQYF
TRBJ2-3	TRBD1	once	TRBV27	TGTGCCAGCAGTTCCTTCGAGGGGGCCCTCACAGATACGCAGTATTTT	CASSSFEGALTDTQYF
TRBJ1-5	-	-	TRBV21-1	TGTGCCAGCAGCAAATGCCGGGACAGGGCATATCATAGCAATCAGCCCCAGCATTTT	CASSKCRDRAYHSNQPQHF
TRBJ1-4	-	once	TRBV5-1	TGCGCCAGCAGCCCTCGCCCCGCAGGGGCTAATGAAAAACTGTTTTTT	CASSPRPAGANEKLFF
TRBJ1-5	TRBD1	once	TRBV6-5	TGTGCCAGCAGTCGGGACAGGGATCAGCCCCAGCATTTT	CASSRDRDQPQHF
TRBJ2-1	-	-	TRBV5-1	TGCGCCAGCAGCTTGGGGCTAGCTTTCGGGGACAATGAGCAGTTCTTC	CASSLGLAFGDNEQFF
TRBJ1-2	-	-	TRBV28	TGTGCCAGCAGTTCCACGGGTCGGCCAGAAGGCTATGGCTACACCTTC	CASSSTGRPEGYGYTF
TRBJ1-2	TRBD1	once	TRBV6-2/TRBV6-3	TGTGCCAGCAGTTACCCGACAGGGAAAAACTATGGCTACACCTTC	CASSYPTGKNYGYTF
TRBJ2-1	-	-	TRBV3-1/TRBV3-2	TGTGCCAGCAGCCAAGAGGTGAGCTCCTACAATGAGCAGTTCTTC	CASSQEVSSYNEQFF
TRBJ2-1	-	-	TRBV4-3	TGCGCCAGCAGCCGTCGAGGCTCCTCCTACAATGAGCAGTTCTTC	CASSRRGSSYNEQFF
TRBJ1-2	TRBD1	-	TRBV27	TGTGCCAGGTCCGGGACAGAGAACTATGGCTACACCTTC	CARSGTENYGYTF
TRBJ2-5	TRBD2	-	TRBV7-2	TGTGCCAGCAGCTCCGGACTAGCGGGAGGGTGGGAGACCCAGTACTTC	CASSSGLAGGWETQYF
TRBJ2-6	-	-	TRBV7-6	TGTGCCAGCAGCTTAGCCATCCGGAGGACCCCCTCTGGGGCCAACGTCCTGACTTTC	CASSLAIRRTPSGANVLTF
TRBJ2-1	TRBD2	-	TRBV6-2/TRBV6-3	TGTGCCAGCAGTTGGATGACTAGCGACAATGAGCAGTTCTTC	CASSWMTSDNEQFF
TRBJ1-5	TRBD1	-	TRBV18	TGTGCCAGCTCACCAGACAGGGTCAGCAATCAGCCCCAGCATTTT	CASSPDRVSNQPQHF
TRBJ2-2	TRBD2	-	TRBV9	TGTGCCAGCAGTGGCCAGCGGGGCGGCACCGGGGAGCTGTTTTTT	CASSGQRGGTGELFF
TRBJ1-4	-	few	TRBV4-1	TGCGCCAGCAGCCCGGCGGGATGGGAAAAACTGTTTTTT	CASSPAGWEKLFF
TRBJ1-1	TRBD1	medium-sized	TRBV3-1/TRBV3-2	TGTGCCAGCAGCCACTCGACAGGGACGGTTGAAGCTTTCTTT	CASSHSTGTVEAFF
TRBJ1-1	TRBD1	-	TRBV11-3	TGTGCCAGCAGCATATCCGGACAGGGGGGCACTGAAGCTTTCTTT	CASSISGQGGTEAFF
TRBJ2-1	TRBD1	-	TRBV24-1	TGTGCCAGCGCACCGACCGGGACAGGGAATGACGGGCAGTTCTTC	CASAPTGTGNDGQFF
TRBJ1-1	-	-	TRBV29-1	TGCAGCGTGGGGGCAGCGCTTTCCATGAACACTGAAGCTTTCTTT	CSVGAALSMNTEAFF
TRBJ1-1	TRBD1	-	TRBV4-1	TGCGCCAGCAGCCAAGACCCGACAGGGGGTTACACTGAAGCTTTCTTT	CASSQDPTGGYTEAFF
TRBJ1-4	TRBD1	-	TRBV2	TGTGCCAGCAGTCCGCGGACAGGGTGGAATGAAAAACTGTTTTTT	CASSPRTGWNEKLFF
TRBJ2-5	TRBD1	-	TRBV24-1	TGTGCCACCAGTGAAGGGACAGGGGCGCTGGGGACCCAGTACTTC	CATSEGTGALGTQYF
TRBJ2-1	-	-	TRBV7-8	TGTGCCAGCAGCCCCCCTAACAATGAGCAGTTCTTC	CASSPPNNEQFF
TRBJ2-7	-	few	TRBV7-2	TGTGCCAGCAGCTTAGAGGACAACTACGAGCAGTACTTC	CASSLEDNYEQYF
TRBJ2-2	TRBD1	-	TRBV5-4	TGTGCCAGCAGCTTGGGGACAGGGAGAGTCACCGGGGAGCTGTTTTTT	CASSLGTGRVTGELFF
TRBJ2-1	-	-	TRBV5-1	TGCGCCAGCAGCCACGGGGGAAACAATGAGCAGTTCTTC	CASSHGGNNEQFF
TRBJ2-7	-	-	TRBV12-2	TGTGCAAGTCGCTCCTTCTACCGGGTTAGCTCCTACGAGCAGTACTTC	CASRSFYRVSSYEQYF
TRBJ1-2	-	once	TRBV6-5	TGTGCCAGCACCCGGGAACCCACTAACTATGGCTACACCTTC	CASTREPTNYGYTF
TRBJ2-7	TRBD1	-	TRBV28	TGTGCCAGCAGTTTACCGGGACAGGGTTCCCACGAGCAGTACTTC	CASSLPGQGSHEQYF
TRBJ1-2	-	-	TRBV12-3/TRBV12-4	TGTGCCAGCAGTCTTTCCAGGGCGGGCTACACCTTC	CASSLSRAGYTF
TRBJ2-2	TRBD1	once	TRBV11-3	TGTGCCAGCAGCTTAGATGGGACAGGTCTTACGAACACCGGGGAGCTGTTTTTT	CASSLDGTGLTNTGELFF
TRBJ1-2	TRBD1	once	TRBV19	TGTGCCAGTAGTACCCGACAGGGAAGTGGGAACTATGGCTACACCTTC	CASSTRQGSGNYGYTF
TRBJ2-5	TRBD2	-	TRBV9	TGTGCCAGCAGCGAGTGGACTAGCGGGATTGAGACCCAGTACTTC	CASSEWTSGIETQYF
TRBJ2-7	-	few	TRBV18	TGTGCCAGCTCCCCCACAGGGTCTTTACACGAGCAGTACTTC	CASSPTGSLHEQYF
TRBJ1-5	-	few	TRBV19	TGTGCCAGTAGTATCCAGAACAATCAGCCCCAGCATTTT	CASSIQNNQPQHF
TRBJ1-4	-	-	TRBV6-6	TGTGCCAGCAGTCGAGGCACAGGGACAACTAATGAAAAACTGTTTTTT	CASSRGTGTTNEKLFF
TRBJ2-3	TRBD2	-	TRBV9	TGTGCCAGCAGCGGTGGGACTAGCGGGAGGGGAGATACGCAGTATTTT	CASSGGTSGRGDTQYF
TRBJ2-5	TRBD1	-	TRBV9	TGTGCCAGCACCTGGGGACAGGGAGAAGAGACCCAGTACTTC	CASTWGQGEETQYF
TRBJ1-2	TRBD1	-	TRBV7-9	TGTGCCAGCAGCTTACCAGACAGGGTCTACACCTTC	CASSLPDRVYTF
TRBJ1-5	-	-	TRBV7-2	TGTGCCAGCAGAGAGGGGGGGCGAAGCAATCAGCCCCAGCATTTT	CASREGGRSNQPQHF
TRBJ2-1	-	once	TRBV7-2	TGTGCCAGCACAACCAGCGAGGAGCAGTTCTTC	CASTTSEEQFF
TRBJ1-2	-	-	TRBV6-6	TGTGCCAGCAGTTACGCCCTAGGTGGAGTGGGTGGCTACACCTTC	CASSYALGGVGGYTF
TRBJ2-1	TRBD2	-	TRBV4-3	TGCGCCAGCAGCCAAAGCCGACTAGCGGAATGGGAGCATGAGCAGTTCTTC	CASSQSRLAEWEHEQFF